This T cell receptor (beta chain) was sequenced during a study of CD8 T cells in Susac syndrome. CDR3 length: 13 residues. Per the germline V gene, CDR1 is MDHEN and CDR2 is SYDVKM. Trimming pared 6 bases from V and 7 bases from J, leaving 12 bases between. Sequencing of TCR beta covered CD8+ and CD4+ T cells obtained from blood. Stable or active relapsing-remitting multiple sclerosis, untreated and meeting revised McDonald criteria, defined the controls. TEMRA cells were FACS-enriched and CD8+ and CD4+ T cells negatively isolated. The RNA input was roughly 0.5 to 1 ug, and it was reverse transcribed with random hexamers. Across 54 Vbeta and 13 Jbeta, TCR beta CDR3 was amplified with immunoSEQ multiplex PCR. TCRdb reprocessed the immunoSEQ multiplex PCR reads with MiXCR, giving one entry per CDR3 protein. The profile covers over 350,000 distinct CDR3 sequences, with about 85% appearing a single time and about 0.1% taken by the ten largest.

The receptor was derived from a human donor with multiple sclerosis. Material: CD8+ T cells from PBMCs. The rearrangement joins TRBV28 to TRBJ1-4; possible D gene TRBD1, 5 bases. The CDR3 loop reads CASRGGVLEKLFF. CDR3 coding DNA: TGTGCCAGCAGGGGGGGGGTCCTTGAAAAACTGTTTTTT. The variable domain in full, with the rest retrieved from reference TRBV28 and TRBJ1-4, is DVKVTQSSRYLVKRTGEKVFLECVQDMDHENMFWYRQDPGLGLRLIYFSYDVKMKEKGDIPEGYSVSREKKERFSLILESASTNQTSMYLCASRGGVLEKLFFGSGTQLSVL.